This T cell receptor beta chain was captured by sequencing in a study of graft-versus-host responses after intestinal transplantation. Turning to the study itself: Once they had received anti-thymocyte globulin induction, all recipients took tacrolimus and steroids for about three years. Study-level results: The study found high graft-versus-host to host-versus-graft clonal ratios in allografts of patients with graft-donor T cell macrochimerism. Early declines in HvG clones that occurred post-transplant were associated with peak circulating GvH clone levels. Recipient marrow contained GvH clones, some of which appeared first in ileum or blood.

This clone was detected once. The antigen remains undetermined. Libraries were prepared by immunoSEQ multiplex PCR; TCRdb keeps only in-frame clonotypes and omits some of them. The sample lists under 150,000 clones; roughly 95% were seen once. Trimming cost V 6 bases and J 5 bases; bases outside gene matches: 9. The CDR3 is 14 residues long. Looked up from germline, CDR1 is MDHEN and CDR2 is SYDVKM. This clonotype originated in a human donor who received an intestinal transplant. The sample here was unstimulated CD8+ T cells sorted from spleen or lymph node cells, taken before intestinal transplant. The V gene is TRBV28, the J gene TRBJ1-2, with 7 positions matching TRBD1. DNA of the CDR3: TGTGCCAGCAGCATGGCCCGGGACAGTTATGGCTACACCTTC. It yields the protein CASSMARDSYGYTF.